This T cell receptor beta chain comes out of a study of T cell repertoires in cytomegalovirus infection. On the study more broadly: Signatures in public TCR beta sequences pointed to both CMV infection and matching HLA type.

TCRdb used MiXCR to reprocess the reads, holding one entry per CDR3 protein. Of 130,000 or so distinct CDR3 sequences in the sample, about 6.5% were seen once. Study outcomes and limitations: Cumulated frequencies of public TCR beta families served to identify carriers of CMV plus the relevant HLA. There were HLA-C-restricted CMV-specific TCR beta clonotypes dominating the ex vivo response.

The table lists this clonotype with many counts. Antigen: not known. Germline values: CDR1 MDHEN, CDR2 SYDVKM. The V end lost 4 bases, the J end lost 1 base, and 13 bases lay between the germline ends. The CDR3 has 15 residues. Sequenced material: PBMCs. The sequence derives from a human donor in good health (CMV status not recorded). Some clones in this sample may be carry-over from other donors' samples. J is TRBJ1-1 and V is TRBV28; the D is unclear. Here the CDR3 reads CASSSPGAANTEAFF. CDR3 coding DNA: TGTGCCAGCAGTTCTCCCGGAGCCGCGAACACTGAAGCTTTCTTT.